These 4 T cell receptor beta chains share one sample of origin, sequenced in a study of metastatic and nonmetastatic thyroid tumors. TCRdb re-analyzed the PCR reads through MiXCR. Here the sample spans around 26,000 clones, more than 12% being singletons. Not a single patient had been given any form of treatment at any point before undergoing thyroid surgery. The sequencing sample was made of blood. These receptors were collected from a female donor with papillary thyroid cancer or a benign thyroid nodule (not recorded which). Some clones in this sample may be carry-over from other donors' samples.

The J gene is TRBJ2-7, the V gene TRBV11-1, with a tentative D call TRBD2 (5 bases). CDR3 length: 16 residues. Germline CDR1 is SGHAT and CDR2 is FQDESV (reference sequence). Trimming left V 0 bases short and J 3 bases short, with 15 bases between. The CDR3 bases are TGTGCCAGCAGCTTAGCCCGCGGGTGTGATGGCTACGAGCAGTACTTC. Its protein is CASSLARGCDGYEQYF.

This clone was detected many times. The CDR3: CASSRIISGNTIYF. The CDR3 coding sequence is TGTGCCAGCAGCCGGATTATCTCTGGAAACACCATATATTTT. The V call is TRBV11-1, the J call TRBJ1-3; D is uncertain. This CDR3 is built from 14 residues. V lost 5 bases and J 0 bases, leaving 8 bases between the germline ends. Germline lookup yields CDR1 SGHAT and CDR2 FQDESV (reference sequence).

This clone was detected ten times or more. The chain employs TRBV25-1 and TRBJ2-1; unclear D gene. The germline gives CDR1 MGHDK, CDR2 SYGVNS. The CDR3 covers 12 residues. The V gene lost 3 bases and the J gene lost 9 bases, with 9 bases spanning the gap. The DNA of the CDR3 is TGTGCCAGCAGTGACATGGTTCCTGAGCAGTTCTTC. Translation gives CASSDMVPEQFF. Together with reference TRBV25-1 and TRBJ2-1, the CDR3 gives the full variable domain: EADIYQTPRYLVIGTGKKITLECSQTMGHDKMYWYQQDPGMELHLIHYSYGVNSTEKGDLSSESTVSRIRTEHFPLTLESARPSHTSQYLCASSDMVPEQFFGPGTRLTVL.

This clone counts as medium-sized (0.01 to 0.1%). The chain couples TRBV7-9 to TRBJ2-7; D not certain. The CDR3 length is 12 residues. The germline CDR1 and CDR2 sequences are SEHNR and FQNEAQ (reference sequence). Trimming stripped 5 bases from V and 6 bases from J, with 11 bases between. DNA of the CDR3: TGTGCCAGCAGCCCCGGTGGGCGCGAGCAGTACTTC. This gives the protein CASSPGGREQYF.